This record covers a single TCR beta chain. Its binding antigen is unknown. Base qualities are not at hand, and no much larger clone is one base apart. V sheds 0 bases and J sheds 5 bases, leaving 17 bases between their ends. The germline V gene encodes CDR1 KGHDR and CDR2 SFDVKD. The CDR3 numbers 17 residues from cysteine through phenylalanine. The only DNA kept is the CDR3, 51 bases in frame from the first base. The immunoSEQ Assay, a bias-controlled multiplex PCR, was used to amplify TCRbeta CDR3 regions from genomic DNA. Processing in the source paper ran as follows. Nucleated cell counts per sample were estimated from amplification of reference gene primers within the assay. To quantify the absolute abundance of each unique TCRbeta CDR3 rearrangement, sequence reads were collapsed and filtered. Productive Simpson clonality was computed per sample as the square root of Simpson's diversity index over productive rearrangements. Entries here come from immuneACCESS through TCRdb and include only in-frame sequences with V and J called. Some clones fail to appear in such tables; in the studies checked, an unresolved V gene covers under half of the shortfall, and the cause of the remainder is unknown. That table supplies the V and J calls and clone size; D and trimming were determined from the DNA. The sample has under 150,000 clones on record, about 84% of them singletons. Together, the top ten hold over 7.5% of the sample.

Each collaborating institution followed its own protocols to collect whole blood in K2EDTA tubes. For TCRbeta analysis, collaborators shipped samples as frozen whole blood, isolated PBMCs, or DNA extracted from either of those sample types. The sample is drawn from a study of blood T cell repertoires in COVID-19 (dated by TCRdb to between 2020 and 2021). Regarding the complete study: Samples from collaborators originated in the United States, Italy and Spain and spanned both the acute and convalescent phases of COVID-19. Nearly every sample came with metadata listing a de-identified subject ID, COVID-19 status, age in years and sex. The material from the prospective study consisted of cDNA or gDNA derived from T cells, B-cell-depleted T cells, or PBMCs. The repertoires were released in a freely available public database intended as a resource for research on the immune response to SARS-CoV-2. Deeply sampled blood TCRbeta repertoires from subjects exposed to, actively infected with, or recovered from COVID-19 were included in the dataset. The samples were drawn from two sources: the first 160 participants of the ongoing ImmuneRACE study, and over 950 subjects contributed by 6 global collaborators. Where HLA class I and class II types were available, the types were taken from metadata supplied by the sample provider, not from assay-based typing.

Summary of the overall study and its limitations: Clinical and demographic metadata were provided uncurated, with the amount varying by source and participant.

Material: peripheral blood. The chain employs TRBV24-1 and TRBJ2-3, with no confidently assigned D gene. The origin of this receptor is a woman older than 75 in a cohort sampled during active or convalescent COVID-19. The DNA sequence reads TGTGCCACCAGTGATTTGCAATCCCCCTTAGGCGGAGATACGCAGTATTTT. Its translation is CATSDLQSPLGGDTQYF.